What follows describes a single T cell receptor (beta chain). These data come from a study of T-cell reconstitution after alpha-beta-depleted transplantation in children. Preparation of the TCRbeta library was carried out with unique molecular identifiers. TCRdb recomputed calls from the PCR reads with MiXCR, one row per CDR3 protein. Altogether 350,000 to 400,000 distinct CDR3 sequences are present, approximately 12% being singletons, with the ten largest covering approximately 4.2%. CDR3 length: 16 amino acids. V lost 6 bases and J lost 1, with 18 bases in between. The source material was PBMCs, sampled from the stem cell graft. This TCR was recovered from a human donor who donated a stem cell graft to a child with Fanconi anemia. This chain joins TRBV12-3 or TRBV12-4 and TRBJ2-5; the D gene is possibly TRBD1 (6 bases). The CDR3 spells CASSLSEQGSQETQYF. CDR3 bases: TGTGCCAGCAGCCTTTCGGAACAGGGAAGCCAAGAGACCCAGTACTTC.